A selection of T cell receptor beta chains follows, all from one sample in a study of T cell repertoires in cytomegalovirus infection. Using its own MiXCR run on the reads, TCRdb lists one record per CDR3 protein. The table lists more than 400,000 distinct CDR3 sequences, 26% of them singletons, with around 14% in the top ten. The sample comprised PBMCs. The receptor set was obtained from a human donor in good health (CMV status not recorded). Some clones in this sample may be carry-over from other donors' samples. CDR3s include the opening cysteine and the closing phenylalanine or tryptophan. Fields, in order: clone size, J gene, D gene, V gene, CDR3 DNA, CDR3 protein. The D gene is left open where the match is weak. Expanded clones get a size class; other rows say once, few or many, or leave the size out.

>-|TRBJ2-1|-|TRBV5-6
TGTGCCAGCAGCGCCCACTACAATGAGCAGTTCTTC
CASSAHYNEQFF
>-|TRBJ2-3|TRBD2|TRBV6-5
TGTGCCAGCAGTTGGTTAGCGGGGGACCACACAGATACGCAGTATTTT
CASSWLAGDHTDTQYF
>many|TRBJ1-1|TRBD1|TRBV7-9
TGTGCCAGCAGCTTAGGACAGGGGGAGAACACTGAAGCTTTCTTT
CASSLGQGENTEAFF
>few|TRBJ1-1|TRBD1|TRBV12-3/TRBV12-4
TGTGCCAGCAGTTTAGGACAGGGATTGACTGAAGCTTTCTTT
CASSLGQGLTEAFF
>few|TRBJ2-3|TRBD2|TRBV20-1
TGCAGTGCTAGACCGTTTCTAGCGGGAGGGCCTTATACGCAGTATTTT
CSARPFLAGGPYTQYF
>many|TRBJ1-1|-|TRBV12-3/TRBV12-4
TGTGCCAGCAGCTTAACATCGAACACTGAAGCTTTCTTT
CASSLTSNTEAFF
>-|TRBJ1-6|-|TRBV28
TGTGCCAGCAGACCCCGCAGGGCGGATAATTCACCCCTCCACTTT
CASRPRRADNSPLHF
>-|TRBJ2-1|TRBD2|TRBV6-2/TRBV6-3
TGTGCCGCGGAAGCCTTATGGGGGACTAGCGGGAGCTCCTACAATGAGCAGTTCTTC
CAAEALWGTSGSSYNEQFF
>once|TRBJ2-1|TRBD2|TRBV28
TGTGCCAGCAGTTCCTCCTTCATTGCGGGAGGGTCCTACAATGAGCAGTTCTTC
CASSSSFIAGGSYNEQFF
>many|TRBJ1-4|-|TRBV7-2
TGTGCCAGCTGCCGGGGGGTTGATGAAAAACTGTTTTTT
CASCRGVDEKLFF